The following is a T cell receptor beta chain sequence with its context. Its antigen is currently unknown. With 60 Vbeta and 13 Jbeta primers, the PCR was carried out. Sequencing was performed with immunoSEQ multiplex PCR; in TCRdb, only in-frame clones are kept and a portion is missing. The profile shows more than 150,000 clones, around 84% of them singletons. This specimen comes from a study of cytomegalovirus exposure and HLA in healthy donors. The CDR3 spans 19 residues. Study-wide results and caveats: Presence/absence analyses took donor sequencing depth as roughly uniform. Later work associated roughly 17,000 TCR beta sequences with HLA alleles at 0.05 false discovery rate. TCR beta chains numbering some 160 were designated cytomegalovirus-associated.

The sample comprised PBMCs. This chain joins TRBV21-1 and TRBJ2-3; TRBD2 is the table's D call, not checked against the DNA. TRBV21-1 is recorded as a pseudogene. The TCR comes from a girl aged 2 to 9 in good health and CMV-seropositive. CDR3 sequence: CASSKVPGLAGDRTDTQYF. Written as DNA, the CDR3 is TGTGCCAGCAGCAAAGTCCCGGGACTAGCGGGAGACCGCACAGATACGCAGTATTTT.